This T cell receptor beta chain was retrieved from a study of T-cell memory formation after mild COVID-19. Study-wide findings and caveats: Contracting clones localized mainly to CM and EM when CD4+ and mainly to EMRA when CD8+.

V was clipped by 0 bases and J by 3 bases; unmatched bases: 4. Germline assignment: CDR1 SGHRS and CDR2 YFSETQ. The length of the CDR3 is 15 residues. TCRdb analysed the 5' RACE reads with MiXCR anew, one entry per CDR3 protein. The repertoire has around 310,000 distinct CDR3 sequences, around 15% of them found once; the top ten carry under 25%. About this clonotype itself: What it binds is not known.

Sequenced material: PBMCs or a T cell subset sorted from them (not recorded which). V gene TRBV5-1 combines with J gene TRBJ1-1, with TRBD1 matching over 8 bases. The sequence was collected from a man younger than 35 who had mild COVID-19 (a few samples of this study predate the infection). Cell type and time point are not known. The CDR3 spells CASSLDRGWDTEAFF. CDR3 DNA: TGCGCCAGCAGCTTGGACAGGGGGTGGGACACTGAAGCTTTCTTT. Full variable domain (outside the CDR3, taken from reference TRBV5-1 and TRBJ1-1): KAGVTQTPRYLIKTRGQQVTLSCSPISGHRSVSWYQQTPGQGLQFLFEYFSETQRNKGNFPGRFSGRQFSNSRSEMNVSTLELGDSALYLCASSLDRGWDTEAFFGQGTRLTVV.